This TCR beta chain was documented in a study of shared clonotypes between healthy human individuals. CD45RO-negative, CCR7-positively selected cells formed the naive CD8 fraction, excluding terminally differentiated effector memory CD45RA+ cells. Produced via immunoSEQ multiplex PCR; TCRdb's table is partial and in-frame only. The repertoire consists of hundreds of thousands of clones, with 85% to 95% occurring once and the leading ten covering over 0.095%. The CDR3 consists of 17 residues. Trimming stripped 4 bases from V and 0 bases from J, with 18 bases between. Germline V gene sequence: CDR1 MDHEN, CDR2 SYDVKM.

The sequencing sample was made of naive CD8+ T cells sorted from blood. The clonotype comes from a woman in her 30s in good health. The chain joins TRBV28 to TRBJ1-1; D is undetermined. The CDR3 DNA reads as TGTGCCAGCAGTTCATCTTTCGGGCCGTTGATGAACACTGAAGCTTTCTTT. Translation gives CASSSSFGPLMNTEAFF.